One T cell receptor (beta chain) is described in this entry. Original analysis: Counts of nucleated cells, estimated from reference gene primer amplification, were obtained. Profiling relied on immunoSEQ multiplex PCR, and the TCRdb table lists in-frame clones only, not all of them. V and J calls and clone size follow that table, whereas D and trimming were derived from the DNA. The sample contains around 260,000 clones, around 90% of which appear only once. These data come from a study of blood T cell repertoires in COVID-19. Study-level background: COVID-19 samples, acute and convalescent, were from the United States, Italy and Spain. PBMCs, B-cell-depleted T cells, or T cells provided the cDNA or gDNA that made up the material.

Germline CDR1 and CDR2: MNHEY and SMNVEV (reference sequence). The CDR3 covers 16 residues. Trimming removed 7 bases from V and 5 bases from J, with 20 bases in between. The TCR was taken from a human donor in a cohort sampled during active COVID-19. The rearrangement uses TRBV27 and TRBJ2-2; TRBD1 is a possible D gene (5 bases). Sequenced: peripheral blood. The CDR3 region is CASNFLGPAETGELFF. The CDR3 DNA follows: TGTGCCAGCAACTTCCTGGGGCCGGCGGAAACCGGGGAGCTGTTTTTT.